This T cell receptor beta chain comes out of a study of blood T cell repertoires in COVID-19 (dated by TCRdb to about 2020). In the study overall: Samples covering the acute and convalescent phases of COVID-19 were provided by collaborators in the United States, Italy and Spain. The material from the prospective study consisted of cDNA or gDNA derived from T cells, B-cell-depleted T cells, or PBMCs. Subjects who had been exposed to COVID-19, were actively infected with it, or had recovered from it provided the deeply sampled blood TCRbeta repertoires that made up the dataset. The repertoires were released in a freely available public database intended as a resource for research on the immune response to SARS-CoV-2. The samples were drawn from two sources: the first 160 participants of the ongoing ImmuneRACE study, and fewer than 1,500 subjects contributed by 6 global collaborators. Nearly every sample came with metadata listing a de-identified subject ID, COVID-19 status, age in years and sex. Where available, HLA class I and class II types were obtained from metadata supplied by the sample provider rather than from assay-based typing. The paper's findings and limits, for the study overall: The amount of clinical and demographic metadata varied by source and participant and was provided uncurated.

At one collaborating source in Seattle, patients were enrolled during active infection and were followed longitudinally through the course of disease. The collaborating institutions used their own protocols to collect whole blood in K2EDTA tubes. For TCRbeta analysis, collaborators shipped samples as frozen whole blood, isolated PBMCs, or DNA extracted from either of those sample types. TCRbeta CDR3 regions were amplified from genomic DNA using the immunoSEQ Assay, a bias-controlled multiplex PCR. Processing in the source paper ran as follows. The number of nucleated cells in each sample was estimated from the amplification of reference gene primers within the assay. Sequence reads were collapsed and filtered to measure the absolute abundance of every unique TCRbeta CDR3 rearrangement. For each sample, productive Simpson clonality was calculated by taking the square root of Simpson's diversity index across productive rearrangements. Drawn from immuneACCESS, this table holds only the in-frame rearrangements with V and J called that TCRdb kept. Clones are partly lost; checked studies trace under half to an unresolved V gene and leave the rest unexplained. That table supplies the V and J calls and clone size; D and trimming were determined from the DNA. Here the sample has around 35,000 clones; 81% occur a single time. The biggest ten clones account for about 3% of the sample.

The CDR3 has 14 amino acids, counting the end cysteine and phenylalanine. Only the CDR3 region is kept as DNA, spanning 42 bases read in frame from base 1. Relative to germline, V is missing 5 bases and J is missing 8 bases, with 8 bases of the junction outside any gene match. According to the germline V gene (reference sequence), CDR1 reads MNHEY and CDR2 reads SMNVEV. A word on this clone: The antigen it recognizes is unknown. The input lacks base qualities; no much larger clone sits a single base away.

Material for sequencing was peripheral blood. The rearrangement combines TRBV27 with TRBJ1-2; 10 of the junction bases match TRBD1. The TCR was taken from a man between 70 and 80 years old with COVID-19, enrolled during active disease. CDR3 sequence: CASSPRGQGDGYTF. The nucleotides are TGTGCCAGCAGTCCCCGTGGACAGGGGGACGGCTACACCTTC.